This is a list of T cell receptor beta chains from one sample in a study of T cells in Graves' hyperthyroidism and ophthalmopathy. TCRdb processed the multiplex PCR reads anew with MiXCR; each CDR3 protein has one entry. Here the sample spans hundreds of thousands of distinct CDR3 sequences, about 14% being singletons. Source material: blood. These receptors came from a man aged 18 to 30 with Graves' ophthalmopathy. Each CDR3 is given with its conserved first and last residue. A D gene is named only where the DNA matches it firmly. Size is stated for part of the rows, as once, few or many counts, or as a class when the clone is expanded.

CDR3 DNA	CDR3 protein	J gene	clone size	V gene	D gene
TGTGCCAGCACCCTCCCTGGAGATACGCAGTATTTT	CASTLPGDTQYF	TRBJ2-3	few	TRBV6-1	NA
TGCGCCAGCAGCTTGGATCCGGGAACCGGGGAGCTGTTTTTT	CASSLDPGTGELFF	TRBJ2-2	many	TRBV5-1	NA
TGTGCCAGCAGTATGACAGGGAATGATGGTGAAAAACTGTTTTTT	CASSMTGNDGEKLFF	TRBJ1-4	many	TRBV12-3/TRBV12-4	TRBD1
TGTGCCAGCAGTTACTCTCGTACACAGGGTACGGAGACCCAGTACTTC	CASSYSRTQGTETQYF	TRBJ2-5	few	TRBV6-6	NA
TGTGCCAGCAACAACCCGTCGACTAGCCGATTAGAGACCCAGTACTTC	CASNNPSTSRLETQYF	TRBJ2-5	NA	TRBV5-6	TRBD2
TGCAGTGCTATGGACAGGGGAGGCACTGAAGCTTTCTTT	CSAMDRGGTEAFF	TRBJ1-1	once	TRBV20-1	TRBD1
TGCGCCAGCAGCGTAACAGGGGGGCACGAGCAGTACTTC	CASSVTGGHEQYF	TRBJ2-7	NA	TRBV5-1	TRBD1
TGTGCCAGCAGTTCCAGCGGGGGGGCGAAGAATGAGCAGTTCTTC	CASSSSGGAKNEQFF	TRBJ2-1	NA	TRBV6-5	TRBD2
TGTGCCAGCAGCTTTGCAGGGGAGGAAGCTTTCTTT	CASSFAGEEAFF	TRBJ1-1	NA	TRBV7-6	NA
TGTGCCAGCAGCTCCCCTGGAGGGTCTGACACCGGGGAGCTGTTTTTT	CASSSPGGSDTGELFF	TRBJ2-2	NA	TRBV7-6	NA
TGTGCCAGCAGACGGGCAGGGCTGAACACTGAAGCTTTCTTT	CASRRAGLNTEAFF	TRBJ1-1	NA	TRBV25-1	NA
TGTGCCAGCAGCCAGCAGGGGGCTGAAGGCTACACCTTC	CASSQQGAEGYTF	TRBJ1-2	many	TRBV3-1	TRBD1
TGTGCCAGCAGCTTCCTCGGGGACAGCTCCTACGAGCAGTACTTC	CASSFLGDSSYEQYF	TRBJ2-7	many	TRBV7-8	TRBD1
TGCAGTGCCGAACAGGGGTCCTACGAGCAGTACTTC	CSAEQGSYEQYF	TRBJ2-7	few	TRBV20-1	TRBD1
TGTGCCAGCAGCCAAGGAAGACTGGGAGGCTACACCTTC	CASSQGRLGGYTF	TRBJ1-2	many	TRBV14	NA
TGTGCCAGCAGTTTCATAAGGACAGGCCAAGAGACCCAGTACTTC	CASSFIRTGQETQYF	TRBJ2-5	many	TRBV12-3/TRBV12-4	TRBD1
TGTGCCAGCAGTTCCCAAAACACCGGGGAGCTGTTTTTT	CASSSQNTGELFF	TRBJ2-2	many	TRBV12-3/TRBV12-4	NA
TGCGCCAGCAGCTTGGCCGGGACGGCAAACATTCAGTACTTC	CASSLAGTANIQYF	TRBJ2-4	many	TRBV5-1	NA
TGTGCCTGGAGCAGGGAAGTCACTAGCGGGAGTACGAATGAGCAGTTCTTC	CAWSREVTSGSTNEQFF	TRBJ2-1	many	TRBV30	TRBD2
TGTGCCAGCAGCTTTGAGGTACGGGAGAGTGACGAGCAGTACTTC	CASSFEVRESDEQYF	TRBJ2-7	NA	TRBV11-2	NA
TGTGCCATCAGTTCCAAGCGGGAGGGCCCCTACGAGCAGTACTTC	CAISSKREGPYEQYF	TRBJ2-7	many	TRBV10-3	TRBD2
TGCAGTGCTAGAAGGATGGACAATAGCAATCAGCCCCAGCATTTT	CSARRMDNSNQPQHF	TRBJ1-5	many	TRBV20-1	NA
TGTGCCAGCAGTTATAGAAACCAAGAGACCCAGTACTTC	CASSYRNQETQYF	TRBJ2-5	many	TRBV6-1	NA
TGTGCCAGCAGTGTCCCGAATTTGAACACTGAAGCTTTCTTT	CASSVPNLNTEAFF	TRBJ1-1	many	TRBV6-1	NA
TGTGCCAGCATAATCTCGTGGGGGCAGGGCCTATTGGAGGGCTACACCTTC	CASIISWGQGLLEGYTF	TRBJ1-2	many	TRBV6-1	NA
TGTGCCACCAGTGGGAGCCCCCAAGAGACCCAGTACTTC	CATSGSPQETQYF	TRBJ2-5	few	TRBV24-1	NA
TGTGCCAGCAGTGAAGAGTGGCAGGGGAGGCAGTATTTT	CASSEEWQGRQYF	TRBJ2-3	many	TRBV2	NA
TGTGCCAGCAGCTTAGTAGCGGGGGGAGGAAACATTCAGTACTTC	CASSLVAGGGNIQYF	TRBJ2-4	many	TRBV7-2	TRBD2
TGTGCCATCGGGCAGGGGACTGGCTACACCTTC	CAIGQGTGYTF	TRBJ1-2	many	TRBV24-1	NA
TGTGCCAGCAGCGAAATAAGCTCTGGAAACACCATATATTTT	CASSEISSGNTIYF	TRBJ1-3	few	TRBV3-1	NA
TGCGCCAGCAGCCAAGACCCCCTCTTAACCACCGGGGAGCTGTTTTTT	CASSQDPLLTTGELFF	TRBJ2-2	NA	TRBV4-1	NA
TGCGCCAGCAGTACCGGACGGGTTGGGTTTTACACTGAAGCTTTCTTT	CASSTGRVGFYTEAFF	TRBJ1-1	NA	TRBV10-1	NA
TGTGCCAGCAGCAGGGGACTAGCGGGAGAGCAGTTCTTC	CASSRGLAGEQFF	TRBJ2-1	many	TRBV5-8	TRBD2
TGTGCCATCAGTGGGGGCGCCTACAATGAGCAGTTCTTC	CAISGGAYNEQFF	TRBJ2-1	many	TRBV10-3	NA
TGTGCCAGCAGTTTCGTCACATCGGGGGAAGGTGGCTACACCTTC	CASSFVTSGEGGYTF	TRBJ1-2	many	TRBV27	NA
TGTGCCAGCAGCCGACGACAGGGGAGCCTACAAGAGACCCAGTACTTC	CASSRRQGSLQETQYF	TRBJ2-5	NA	TRBV14	TRBD1
TGTGCCAGCTCACGGACAGGCCAAGAGACCCAGTACTTC	CASSRTGQETQYF	TRBJ2-5	many	TRBV18	TRBD1
TGTGCCATCTCGGGGGCCAGTGAAGCTTTCTTT	CAISGASEAFF	TRBJ1-1	NA	TRBV10-3	NA
TGTGCCAGCAGCTTACACGGGGGGGCCGAGACCCAGTACTTC	CASSLHGGAETQYF	TRBJ2-5	many	TRBV11-2	TRBD2
TGCGCCAGCACCGGACAAGAGACCCAGTACTTC	CASTGQETQYF	TRBJ2-5	few	TRBV6-1	NA
TGTGCCACCAGTGACCCTCCGGGACAGGGGCTTGAGACCCAGTACTTC	CATSDPPGQGLETQYF	TRBJ2-5	NA	TRBV24-1	TRBD1
TGTGCCAGCAGTGAACGGCAGAGCTCCTACGAGCAGTACTTC	CASSERQSSYEQYF	TRBJ2-7	many	TRBV2	NA
TGTGCCAGCAGCTTCGCCCGCTACAATGAGCAGTTCTTC	CASSFARYNEQFF	TRBJ2-1	many	TRBV13	NA
TGTGCCAGCAGCCTCAAGCGGGGGGGCCCCTACGAGCAGTACTTC	CASSLKRGGPYEQYF	TRBJ2-7	many	TRBV3-1	TRBD2
TGTGCCAGCAGTGACTCTAGTAGCGGGGCCCACAATGAGCAGTTCTTC	CASSDSSSGAHNEQFF	TRBJ2-1	few	TRBV6-4	TRBD2
TGTGCCAGCTCACCTTCGGCGAACCCTAATTCACCCCTCCACTTT	CASSPSANPNSPLHF	TRBJ1-6	few	TRBV18	NA
TGTGCCAGCATGGGGGCAGGGGCGACCCAGTACTTC	CASMGAGATQYF	TRBJ2-5	many	TRBV2	NA
TGTGCCAGCGCCCCGGGAAGATTCTATCAGCCCCAGCATTTT	CASAPGRFYQPQHF	TRBJ1-5	NA	TRBV12-3/TRBV12-4	NA
TGTGCCACCAGCAGCCGGGACAGGGAACAACTTGGGGCCAACGTCCTGACTTTC	CATSSRDREQLGANVLTF	TRBJ2-6	NA	TRBV24-1	TRBD1
TGTGCCAGCAGCTTGTACCTCAGGGTAGAGACCCAGTACTTC	CASSLYLRVETQYF	TRBJ2-5	many	TRBV5-5	NA
TGCGCCAGCAGCTCTTGGACCGGGAGCGGAGAGACCCAGTACTTC	CASSSWTGSGETQYF	TRBJ2-5	many	TRBV4-1	NA
TGTGCCAGCAGCCAAGGAGGGGAGAATGAGCAGTTCTTC	CASSQGGENEQFF	TRBJ2-1	many	TRBV3-1	NA